One sample yielded the 5 T cell receptor beta chains listed below, sequenced in a study of cytomegalovirus exposure and HLA in healthy donors. PCR amplification relied on 60 Vbeta primers (plus 13 Jbeta primers). Assay used: immunoSEQ multiplex PCR; TCRdb lists only in-frame clones, some missing. In the table there are around 180,000 clones, around 81% of which are singletons. Sequenced sample: PBMCs. The receptors originated from a woman aged 18-30 years in good health and CMV-seropositive.

This clone appeared a single time. The chain recombines TRBV28 with TRBJ1-1, with TRBD1 matching over 8 bases. V lost 3 bases and J lost 1; bases outside the gene matches: 7. The CDR3 runs to 16 residues. Germline V gene data show CDR1 as MDHEN and CDR2 as SYDVKM. DNA for the CDR3: TGTGCCAGCAGTTTCGCCGAGCAGGGGGCGAACACTGAAGCTTTCTTT. Its protein is CASSFAEQGANTEAFF. Full variable domain (missing parts from reference TRBV28 and TRBJ1-1): DVKVTQSSRYLVKRTGEKVFLECVQDMDHENMFWYRQDPGLGLRLIYFSYDVKMKEKGDIPEGYSVSREKKERFSLILESASTNQTSMYLCASSFAEQGANTEAFFGQGTRLTVV.

The chain uses TRBV6-1 and TRBJ1-1, with D unclear. Per the germline V gene, CDR1 is MNHNS and CDR2 is SASEGT. Trimming removed 2 bases at V and 4 bases at J, with 11 bases between. The CDR3 is 14 amino acids. CDR3 nucleotides: TGTGCCAGCAGTGAATTGGTGAGTGCCACTGAAGCTTTCTTT. This sequence encodes CASSELVSATEAFF.

The rearrangement joins TRBV19 to TRBJ2-5, with TRBD1 matching 7 bases. Germline V gene lookup returns CDR1 LNHDA and CDR2 SQIVND (reference sequence). The V and J ends lost 8 bases and 3 bases, in that order; junction bases with no gene match: 6. The CDR3 runs 13 residues. The CDR3, as DNA: TGTGCCAGTTCCGGGACAGAAAAAGAGACCCAGTACTTC. This gives the protein CASSGTEKETQYF.

The chain joins TRBV2 to TRBJ2-3; a possible D gene is TRBD2 (5 bases). Trimming removed 7 bases from V and 3 bases from J, with 23 bases in between. In germline, CDR1 is SNHLY, CDR2 FYNNEI. There are 17 residues in the CDR3. CDR3 DNA: TGTGCCAGCACCACGTCCCCGGACTCTATGAAAACAGATACGCAGTATTTT. It specifies CASTTSPDSMKTDTQYF.

The chain couples TRBV2 to TRBJ1-2, with D hard to call. Germline loops: CDR1 SNHLY, CDR2 FYNNEI. The CDR3 loop spans 10 amino acids. V was cut by 8 bases and J by 1 base, with 2 bases left in between. CDR3 bases: TGTGCCAGCCATAACTATGGCTACACCTTC. It translates to CASHNYGYTF.